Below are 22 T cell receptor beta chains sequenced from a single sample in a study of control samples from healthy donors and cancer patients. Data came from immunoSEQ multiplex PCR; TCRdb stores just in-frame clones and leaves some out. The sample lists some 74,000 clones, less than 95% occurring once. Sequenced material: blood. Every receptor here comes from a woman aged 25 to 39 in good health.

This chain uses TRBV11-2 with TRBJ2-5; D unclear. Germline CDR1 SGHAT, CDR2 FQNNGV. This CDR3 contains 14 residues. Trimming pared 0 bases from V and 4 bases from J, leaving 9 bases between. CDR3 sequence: CASSLDATVETQYF. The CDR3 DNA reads TGTGCCAGCAGCTTAGATGCCACGGTAGAGACCCAGTACTTC.

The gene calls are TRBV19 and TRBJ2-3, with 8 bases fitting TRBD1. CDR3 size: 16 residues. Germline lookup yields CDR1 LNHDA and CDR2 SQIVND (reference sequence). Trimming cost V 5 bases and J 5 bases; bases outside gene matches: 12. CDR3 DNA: TGTGCCAGTAGTTCCGCGGGCCGACAGGGGATAGATACGCAGTATTTT. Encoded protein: CASSSAGRQGIDTQYF.

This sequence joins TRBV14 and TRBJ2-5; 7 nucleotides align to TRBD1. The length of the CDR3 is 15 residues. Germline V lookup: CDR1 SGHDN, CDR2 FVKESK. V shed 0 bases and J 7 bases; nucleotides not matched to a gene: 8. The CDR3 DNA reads TGTGCCAGCAGCCAAGAAACAGGGGTGGTAGGGACCCAGTACTTC. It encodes CASSQETGVVGTQYF.

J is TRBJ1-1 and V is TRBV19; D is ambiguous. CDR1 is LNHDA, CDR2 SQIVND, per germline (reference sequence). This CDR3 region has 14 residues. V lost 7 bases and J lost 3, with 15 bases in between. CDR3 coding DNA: TGTGCCAGTATGTGGGCGGCCCCACACACTGAAGCTTTCTTT. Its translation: CASMWAAPHTEAFF.

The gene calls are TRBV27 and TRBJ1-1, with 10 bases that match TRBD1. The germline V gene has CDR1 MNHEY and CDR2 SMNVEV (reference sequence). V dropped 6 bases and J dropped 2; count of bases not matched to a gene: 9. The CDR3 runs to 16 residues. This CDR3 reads CASRRAGTGANTEAFF. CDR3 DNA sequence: TGTGCCAGCAGGAGGGCCGGGACAGGGGCCAACACTGAAGCTTTCTTT.

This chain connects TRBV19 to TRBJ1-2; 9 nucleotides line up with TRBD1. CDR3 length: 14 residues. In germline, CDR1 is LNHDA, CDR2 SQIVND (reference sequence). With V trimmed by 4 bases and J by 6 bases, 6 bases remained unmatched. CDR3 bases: TGTGCCAGTAGTAGTCTAACAGGGGGCGATGGCTACACCTTC. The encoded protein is CASSSLTGGDGYTF.

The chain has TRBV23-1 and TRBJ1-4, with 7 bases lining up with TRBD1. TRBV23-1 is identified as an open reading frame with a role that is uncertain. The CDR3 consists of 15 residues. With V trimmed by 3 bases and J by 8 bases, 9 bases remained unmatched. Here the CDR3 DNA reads TGCGCCAGCAGTCAGGTCTGGACAGGCAAAGAAAAACTGTTTTTT. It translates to CASSQVWTGKEKLFF.

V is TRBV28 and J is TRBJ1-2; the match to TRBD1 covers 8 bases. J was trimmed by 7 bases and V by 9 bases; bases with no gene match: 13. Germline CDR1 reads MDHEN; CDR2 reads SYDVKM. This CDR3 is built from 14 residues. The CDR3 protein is CASQELSGGAGYTF. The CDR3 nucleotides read TGTGCCAGTCAGGAACTATCAGGGGGCGCTGGCTACACCTTC.

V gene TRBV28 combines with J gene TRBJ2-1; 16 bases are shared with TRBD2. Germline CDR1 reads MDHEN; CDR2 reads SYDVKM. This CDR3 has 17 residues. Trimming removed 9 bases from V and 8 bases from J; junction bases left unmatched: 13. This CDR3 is CASRSPGLAGGQDEQFF. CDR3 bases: TGTGCCAGTCGATCACCGGGACTAGCGGGGGGGCAAGATGAGCAGTTCTTC.

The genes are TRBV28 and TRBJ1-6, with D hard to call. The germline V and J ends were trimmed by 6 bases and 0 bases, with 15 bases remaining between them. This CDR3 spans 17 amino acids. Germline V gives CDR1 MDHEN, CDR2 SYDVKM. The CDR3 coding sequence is TGTGCCAGCAGGGCACCGTTTTCGAGCTCCTATAATTCACCCCTCCACTTT. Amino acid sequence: CASRAPFSSSYNSPLHF.

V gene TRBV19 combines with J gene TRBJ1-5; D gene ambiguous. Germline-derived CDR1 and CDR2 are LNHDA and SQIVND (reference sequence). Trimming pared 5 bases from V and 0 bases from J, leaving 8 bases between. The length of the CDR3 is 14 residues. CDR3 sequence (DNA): TGTGCCAGTAGTCCCGTCCATAGCAATCAGCCCCAGCATTTT. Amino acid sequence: CASSPVHSNQPQHF.

CDR3 amino acids: CASSLLSVNTIYF. CDR3 DNA: TGTGCCAGCAGCTTGTTGTCGGTAAACACCATATATTTT. V and J are TRBV5-5 and TRBJ1-3, with D uncertain. The V end was cut by 1 base, the J end by 6 bases, with 8 bases between. The V gene's germline CDR1 is SGHKS and CDR2 YYEKEE (reference sequence). The CDR3 has 13 amino acids.

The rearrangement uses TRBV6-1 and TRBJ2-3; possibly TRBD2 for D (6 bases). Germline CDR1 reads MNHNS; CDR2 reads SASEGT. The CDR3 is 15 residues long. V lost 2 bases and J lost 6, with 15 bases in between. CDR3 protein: CASSESRGWVDTQYF. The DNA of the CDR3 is TGTGCCAGCAGTGAATCTCGGGGGTGGGTGGATACGCAGTATTTT.

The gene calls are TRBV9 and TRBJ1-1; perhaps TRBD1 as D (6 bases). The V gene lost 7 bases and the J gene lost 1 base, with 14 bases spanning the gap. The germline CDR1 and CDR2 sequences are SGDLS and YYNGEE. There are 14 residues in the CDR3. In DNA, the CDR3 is TGTGCCAGCTCCCGGGGGACACAGAACACTGAAGCTTTCTTT. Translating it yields CASSRGTQNTEAFF.

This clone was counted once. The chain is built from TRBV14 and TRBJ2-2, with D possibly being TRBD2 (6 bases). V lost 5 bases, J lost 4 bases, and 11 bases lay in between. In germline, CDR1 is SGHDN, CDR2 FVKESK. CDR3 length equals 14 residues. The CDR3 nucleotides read TGTGCCAGCAGCTCACGGACTACCACCGGGGAGCTGTTTTTT. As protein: CASSSRTTTGELFF.

CDR3 residues: CSATGRGPYEQYV. The DNA of the CDR3 is TGCAGCGCCACGGGAAGAGGTCCTTACGAGCAGTACGTC. The J gene is TRBJ2-7, the V gene TRBV29-1; perhaps TRBD2 as D (5 bases). The V and J ends lost 7 bases and 4 bases respectively, with 17 bases between them. Germline V gene lookup returns CDR1 SQVTM and CDR2 ANQGSEA. CDR3 size: 13 residues.

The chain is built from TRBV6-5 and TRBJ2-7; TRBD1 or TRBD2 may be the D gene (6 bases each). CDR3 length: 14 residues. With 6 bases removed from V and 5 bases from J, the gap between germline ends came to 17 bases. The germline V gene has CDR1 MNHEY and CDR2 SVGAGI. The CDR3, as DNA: TGTGCCAGCAGGAGGGGTCCGGGGGCGGACGAGCAGTACGTC. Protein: CASRRGPGADEQYV.

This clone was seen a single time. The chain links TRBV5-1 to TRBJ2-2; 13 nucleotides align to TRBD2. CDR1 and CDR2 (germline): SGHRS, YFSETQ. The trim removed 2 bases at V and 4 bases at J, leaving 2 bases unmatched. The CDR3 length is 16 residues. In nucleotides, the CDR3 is TGCGCCAGCAGCTTACTAGCGGGGGGGCCCACCGGGGAGCTGTTTTTT. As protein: CASSLLAGGPTGELFF.

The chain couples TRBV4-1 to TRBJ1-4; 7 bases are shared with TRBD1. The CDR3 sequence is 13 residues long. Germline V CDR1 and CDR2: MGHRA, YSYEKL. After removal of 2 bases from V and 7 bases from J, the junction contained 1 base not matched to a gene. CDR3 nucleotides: TGCGCCAGCAGCCAACGGGACAGTGAAAAACTGTTTTTT. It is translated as CASSQRDSEKLFF.

The CDR3 reads CVRSPGPMGKSGYTF. In DNA, the CDR3 is TGTGTCAGAAGCCCCGGCCCCATGGGAAAAAGTGGCTACACCTTC. The gene calls are TRBV7-5 and TRBJ1-2. TRBV7-5 is a known pseudogene. The CDR3 is made up of 15 amino acids.

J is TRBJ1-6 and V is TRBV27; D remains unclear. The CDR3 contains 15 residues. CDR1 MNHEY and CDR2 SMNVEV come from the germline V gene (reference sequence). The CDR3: CATLKLGSYNSPLHF. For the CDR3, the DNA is TGTGCGACGCTTAAATTGGGGTCCTATAATTCACCCCTCCACTTT.

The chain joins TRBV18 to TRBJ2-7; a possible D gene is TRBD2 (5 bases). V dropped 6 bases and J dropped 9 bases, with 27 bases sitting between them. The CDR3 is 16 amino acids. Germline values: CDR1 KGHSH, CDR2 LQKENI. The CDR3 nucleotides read TGTGCCAGCTCTCCCCCGGAGGTGACATCTCTACGAGTGCAGTACTTC. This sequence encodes CASSPPEVTSLRVQYF.